This T cell receptor beta chain is drawn from a study of T cell changes during pregnancy in multiple sclerosis (dated by TCRdb to the late 2010s). Some background on the complete study: The study examined how the T cell repertoire changed over the course of pregnancy in women with multiple sclerosis.

Library preparation was by the immunoSEQ multiplex PCR assay. TCRdb took over this immuneACCESS table, retaining in-frame rearrangements with V and J assigned. Such tables are incomplete; in checked studies, under half of the missing clones stem from an unresolved V gene, and the remainder is unexplained. This sample lists around 55,000 clones; 93% were detected once. Approximately 3.8% of the sample comes from the top ten. CDR3 length: 13 amino acids, cysteine to phenylalanine. Only the CDR3 region is kept as DNA, spanning 39 bases read in frame from base 1. CDR1 and CDR2, per the germline V gene (reference sequence), are SEHNR and FQNEAQ. V and J lose 4 bases and 8 bases, and a span of 12 bases separates them. Turning to this clone: There is no known antigen for this receptor. No qualities accompany the bases; no much larger clone lies one base away.

The sample in question was CD8+ T cells from peripheral blood mononuclear cells, obtained in the second trimester of pregnancy. The chain employs TRBV7-9 and TRBJ1-3; TRBD1 is a possible D gene, resting on 5 matching bases. This clonotype was sampled from a female donor with multiple sclerosis, enrolled in a pregnancy study. The bases read TGTGCCAGCAGCTCCCAGGGTGCGGACACCATATATTTT. This gives the protein CASSSQGADTIYF.